What follows is one T cell receptor (beta chain) and its context. This sample is drawn from a study of blood T cell repertoires in COVID-19. Study-level background: PBMCs, B-cell-depleted T cells, or T cells provided the cDNA or gDNA that made up the material.

The table came from immunoSEQ multiplex PCR; TCRdb's copy has only in-frame clones and leaves some out. This table holds some 48,000 clones, around 90% found once. Sequenced material: peripheral blood. This TCR was sampled from a man over 45 with active COVID-19.

The CDR3 DNA is TGTGCCAGCAGCCAAAAGACAGGGTTGCTGGACGAGCAGTACTTC. The encoded protein is CASSQKTGLLDEQYF. This sequence joins TRBV13 and TRBJ2-7, with 7 positions matching TRBD1. Germline-derived CDR1 and CDR2 are PRHDT and FYEKMQ (reference sequence). Losses at the gene ends were 5 bases for V and 5 bases for J; bases not matched to a gene: 12. The CDR3 contains 15 residues.